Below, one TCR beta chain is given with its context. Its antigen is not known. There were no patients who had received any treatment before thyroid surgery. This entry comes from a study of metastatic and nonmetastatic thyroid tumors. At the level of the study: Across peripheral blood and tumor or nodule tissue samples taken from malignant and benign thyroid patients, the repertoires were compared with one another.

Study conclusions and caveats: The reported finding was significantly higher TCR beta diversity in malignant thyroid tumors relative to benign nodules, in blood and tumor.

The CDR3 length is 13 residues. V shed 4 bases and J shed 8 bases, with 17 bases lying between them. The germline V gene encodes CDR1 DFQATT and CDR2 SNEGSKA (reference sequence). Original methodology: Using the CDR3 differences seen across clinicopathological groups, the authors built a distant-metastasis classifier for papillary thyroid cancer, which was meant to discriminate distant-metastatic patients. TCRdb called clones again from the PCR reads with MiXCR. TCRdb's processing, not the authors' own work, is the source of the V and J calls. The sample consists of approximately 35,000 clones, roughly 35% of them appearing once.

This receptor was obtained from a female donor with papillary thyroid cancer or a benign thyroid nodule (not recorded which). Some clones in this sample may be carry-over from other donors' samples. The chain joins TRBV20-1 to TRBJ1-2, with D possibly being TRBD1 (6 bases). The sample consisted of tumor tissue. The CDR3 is CSATTGQPDGYTF. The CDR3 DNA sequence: TGCAGTGCTACCACCGGACAGCCGGACGGCTACACCTTC.